This T cell receptor beta chain was recorded in a study of CD8 T cells in ankylosing spondylitis. Notes on the study in general: Earlier authors reported some of these motif variants in reactive arthritis synovial fluid and blood. Characteristic of ankylosing spondylitis blood, it appeared, was a TCR beta motif comprising roughly eight highly homologous variants. According to the report, clones linked to the disease were significantly enriched in matched synovial fluid samples taken from ankylosing spondylitis patients.

Making the TCR beta libraries involved quantitative 5'-RACE with molecular barcodes. In TCRdb, the 5' RACE reads were re-called with MiXCR into one record per CDR3 protein. This sample yields 250,000 or so distinct CDR3 sequences, of which approximately 24% are seen a single time; around 0.58% belongs to the top ten. As concerns this clonotype: Its antigen is not identified.

This CDR3 has 13 residues. V dropped 6 bases and J dropped 4; count of bases not matched to a gene: 7. Germline CDR1 SQVTM, CDR2 ANQGSEA. Sequencing input: blood, either unsorted or a sorted T cell fraction (not recorded which). This sequence originates from a male donor with ankylosing spondylitis or in good health (not recorded which). The rearrangement links TRBV29-1 to TRBJ1-2, with 8 bases lining up with TRBD1. The CDR3 reads CSVTGELTYGYTF. The CDR3 DNA is TGCAGCGTGACAGGGGAGCTCACCTATGGCTACACCTTC.